Shown below are 26 T cell receptor beta chains from a single sample sequenced in a study of neurological immune-mediated disorders (dated 2019 in TCRdb). The library was obtained by 5' RACE. The sample was run on an Illumina HiSeq 2500. TCRdb reprocessing: public reads trimmed at Q25 with fastp, clones called with MiXCR, in-frame beta chains kept. Rows are unified per CDR3 protein, each entry keeping the most common DNA and genes. Present in this sample are some 83,000 distinct CDR3 sequences, 2% to 3% of which were seen just once. The ten most abundant clones make up 1.1% of the sample. Sequenced sample: PBMCs. Every receptor here comes from a woman in her thirties with multiple sclerosis.

This clonotype was detected many times. The gene calls are TRBV20-1 and TRBJ1-5; 9 nucleotides agree with TRBD1. The CDR3 has 14 residues. CDR1 is DFQATT, CDR2 SNEGSKA, per germline (reference sequence). The V gene end was trimmed by 6 bases and the J gene end by 3 bases; junction bases not matched to a gene: 6. The CDR3 DNA follows: TGCAGTGCCCCGGGACAGGGCCTCAATCAGCCCCAGCATTTT. This translates into CSAPGQGLNQPQHF.

In its sample, this clonotype was seen many times. V and J are TRBV12-3 or TRBV12-4 and TRBJ2-7; 11 bases fit TRBD2. The V and J ends lost 1 base and 4 bases, in that order; junction bases with no gene match: 3. This CDR3 has 15 residues. For the CDR3, the DNA is TGTGCCAGCAGTTTAGGACTAGCGGGATCGTACGAGCAGTACTTC. It translates to CASSLGLAGSYEQYF.

This clonotype was detected many times. This chain connects TRBV6-5 to TRBJ2-2, with D maybe TRBD1 (6 bases). This CDR3 comprises 15 residues. Trimming left V 6 bases short and J 7 bases short, with 18 bases between. Germline V gives CDR1 MNHEY, CDR2 SVGAGI. This CDR3 reads CASRSDRLPGGELFF. The CDR3 DNA sequence: TGTGCCAGCAGGAGCGACAGGCTGCCGGGCGGGGAGCTGTTTTTT.

This clonotype showed up many times. The chain combines TRBV5-5 with TRBJ2-3; TRBD2 is a possible D gene (5 bases). This CDR3 region has 16 residues. The V end was cut by 4 bases, the J end by 0 bases, with 15 bases between. Germline lookup yields CDR1 SGHKS and CDR2 YYEKEE (reference sequence). CDR3 in DNA: TGTGCCAGCAGCCGCCTCGGAGCGGCTAGCACAGATACGCAGTATTTT. This codes for CASSRLGAASTDTQYF.

This clonotype came up many times. The rearrangement links TRBV4-2 to TRBJ2-7; 12 bases align to TRBD2. Germline V gene data show CDR1 as LGHNA and CDR2 as YNFKEQ. The CDR3 is 18 amino acids. After removal of 3 bases from V and 1 base from J, the junction contained 10 bases not matched to a gene. CDR3 in amino acids: CASSHTLAGGHNSYEQYF. CDR3 DNA: TGTGCCAGCAGCCACACACTAGCGGGAGGCCACAATTCCTACGAGCAGTACTTC.

This clonotype occurred a few times. The J gene is TRBJ1-1, the V gene TRBV29-1; D gene unclear. V dropped 6 bases and J dropped 1 base, with 15 bases sitting between them. Germline V lookup: CDR1 SQVTM, CDR2 ANQGSEA. The CDR3 totals 14 residues. This chain's CDR3 is CSVLKDYTNTEAFF. Written as DNA, the CDR3 is TGCAGCGTCTTAAAGGACTATACGAACACTGAAGCTTTCTTT.

In this sample, this clonotype turned up many times. The gene calls are TRBV18 and TRBJ2-2; D ambiguous. Germline CDR1 and CDR2: KGHSH and LQKENI. V was shortened by 3 bases and J by 4 bases, with 15 bases between the two germline ends. The CDR3 contains 16 residues. The CDR3 loop reads CASSPAARTGTGELFF. The CDR3 coding sequence is TGTGCCAGCTCACCGGCCGCGAGGACGGGCACCGGGGAGCTGTTTTTT.

This clonotype occurred a few times. Being one base from a much bigger clone, this may be a read error. The chain has TRBV12-3 or TRBV12-4 and TRBJ2-5; D not resolved. Trimming cost V 1 base and J 5 bases, with 5 bases left between them. The CDR3 loop spans 12 amino acids. CDR3 nucleotide sequence: TGTGCCAGCAGTTTAGGGTGGGAGACCCAGTACTTC. This translates into CASSLGWETQYF.

This clonotype was observed many times. The chain combines TRBV9 with TRBJ2-7, with 10 positions matching TRBD2. The CDR3 sequence is 15 residues long. J gave up 6 bases and V 0 bases, and 6 bases lay outside the gene matches. Germline CDR1 and CDR2: SGDLS and YYNGEE. DNA for the CDR3: TGTGCCAGCAGCGTAGGGATAGCGGGAGGCATCGAGCAGTACTTC. Encoded protein: CASSVGIAGGIEQYF. Together with reference TRBV9 and TRBJ2-7, the CDR3 gives the full variable domain: DSGVTQTPKHLITATGQRVTLRCSPRSGDLSVYWYQQSLDQGLQFLIQYYNGEERAKGNILERFSAQQFPDLHSELNLSSLELGDSALYFCASSVGIAGGIEQYFGPGTRLTVT.

This clonotype was detected many times. The chain combines TRBV5-1 with TRBJ2-2; 11 bases line up with TRBD2. Germline lookup yields CDR1 SGHRS and CDR2 YFSETQ. V was pared by 0 bases and J by 3 bases, with 1 base of the junction left unmatched. CDR3 length: 16 residues. The CDR3 loop is CASSLGGLADTGELFF. The CDR3 DNA sequence: TGCGCCAGCAGCTTGGGGGGACTAGCGGACACCGGGGAGCTGTTTTTT.

In its sample, this clonotype was seen many times. The germline gene is not matched at one end of the junction; a read error may be the cause. This chain joins TRBV3-1 and TRBJ2-1; 11 bases are a match to TRBD2. CDR1 LGHDT and CDR2 YNNKEL come from the germline V gene (reference sequence). The CDR3 totals 17 residues. This CDR3 is CASSQEPGLAANNEQFF. CDR3 coding DNA: TGTGCCAGCAGTCAAGAACCGGGACTAGCGGCTAACAATGAGCAGTTCTTC.

This clonotype was seen many times. The chain is built from TRBV7-2 and TRBJ1-2, with a weak D call TRBD1 (6 bases). Germline V CDR1 and CDR2: SGHTA, FQGNSA. The CDR3 consists of 14 residues. The V end lost 5 bases, the J end lost 4 bases, and 14 bases lay between the germline ends. CDR3 coding DNA: TGTGCCAGCAGCCGTACAGGGATAGGCTATGGCTACACCTTC. Translation: CASSRTGIGYGYTF. Using reference TRBV7-2 and TRBJ1-2 for the parts outside the CDR3, the full variable domain is GAGVSQSPSNKVTEKGKDVELRCDPISGHTALYWYRQSLGQGLEFLIYFQGNSAPDKSGLPSDRFSAERTGGSVSTLTIQRTQQEDSAVYLCASSRTGIGYGYTFGSGTRLTVV.

The chain is built from TRBV18 and TRBJ2-7; D unclear. V dropped 3 bases and J dropped 7 bases, with 13 bases sitting between them. Germline V gene lookup returns CDR1 KGHSH and CDR2 LQKENI. CDR3 length: 13 amino acids. CDR3 sequence (DNA): TGTGCCAGCTCACCCGCCCCCGAAGGGGAGCAGTACTTC. This sequence encodes CASSPAPEGEQYF.

This clonotype was seen repeatedly, ten times or more. The genes are TRBV11-2 and TRBJ2-2; D is undetermined. V dropped 2 bases and J dropped 1 base, with 5 bases sitting between them. This CDR3 has 14 residues. Germline CDR1 and CDR2: SGHAT and FQNNGV. DNA of the CDR3: TGTGCCAGCAGCTTATCCCAGAACACCGGGGAGCTGTTTTTT. Amino acids: CASSLSQNTGELFF.

V gene TRBV11-3 combines with J gene TRBJ2-5, with D possibly being TRBD2 (5 bases). Trimming stripped 0 bases from V and 2 bases from J, with 13 bases between. Germline V CDR1 and CDR2: SGHNT, YENEEA. There are 16 residues in the CDR3. In DNA, the CDR3 is TGTGCCAGCAGCTTAGATGGGAGACAATTACAAGAGACCCAGTACTTC. This codes for CASSLDGRQLQETQYF.

This clonotype was observed many times. The rearrangement links TRBV5-1 to TRBJ2-1; a weak D match, TRBD2 (5 bases). V was trimmed by 0 bases and J by 9 bases, leaving 10 bases between them. The germline CDR1 and CDR2 sequences are SGHRS and YFSETQ. This CDR3 region has 13 residues. In DNA, the CDR3 is TGCGCCAGCAGCTTGGCGGGAATGGGTGAGCAGTTCTTC. This translates into CASSLAGMGEQFF.

This clonotype was found many times. The chain carries TRBV29-1 and TRBJ2-7; possible D gene TRBD1, 5 bases. The germline CDR1 and CDR2 sequences are SQVTM and ANQGSEA. The germline V and J ends were trimmed by 5 bases and 5 bases, with 10 bases remaining between them. CDR3 size: 11 residues. The chain's CDR3 is CSVQGFDEQYF. CDR3 sequence (DNA): TGCAGCGTTCAGGGATTCGACGAGCAGTACTTC.

Comments on this clonotype: One end of the junction is discordant with germline, which a read error may explain. The chain joins TRBV7-9 to TRBJ2-1; TRBD2 agrees at 10 bases. The CDR3 runs to 17 residues. The germline gives CDR1 SEHNR, CDR2 FQNEAQ (reference sequence). DNA of the CDR3: TGTGCCAACAGCTTGGGGGCTCTAGCGGGAGCGGGCAATGAGCAGTTCTTC. Translating it yields CANSLGALAGAGNEQFF.

This clonotype has a count of ten or more. The chain recombines TRBV6-5 with TRBJ2-4; D is possibly TRBD1 (5 bases). Germline CDR1 is MNHEY and CDR2 is SVGAGI. This CDR3 is built from 14 residues. V was clipped by 4 bases and J by 7 bases, with 14 bases between them. The CDR3 DNA follows: TGTGCCAGCAGTTCAAGCCGGCAGGGCAACATTCAGTACTTC. This sequence encodes CASSSSRQGNIQYF.

There are many counts of this clonotype. This chain's CDR3 is CASSPRQAPGELFF. As DNA, the CDR3 is TGTGCCAGCAGCCCTAGACAGGCCCCCGGGGAGCTGTTTTTT. This sequence joins TRBV7-8 and TRBJ2-2, with a possible D match to TRBD1 (6 bases). V shed 5 bases and J shed 6 bases, with 13 bases lying between them. Germline V lookup: CDR1 SGHVS, CDR2 FQNEAQ. The length of the CDR3 is 14 residues.

This clonotype was seen many times. The chain couples TRBV5-6 to TRBJ2-2; 7 bases map to TRBD1. Germline CDR1 is SGHDT and CDR2 is YYEEEE. The CDR3 loop spans 16 amino acids. The ends lost 4 bases at V and 3 bases at J; junction bases unmatched: 9. As DNA, the CDR3 is TGTGCCAGCAGCCCGAACAGGGGAGTATACACCGGGGAGCTGTTTTTT. Translated, it gives CASSPNRGVYTGELFF.

This clonotype was recorded at least ten times. The chain joins TRBV6-6 to TRBJ2-4; TRBD1 matches 7 bases. Trimming took 7 bases from V and 0 from J; bases not matched to a gene: 9. This CDR3 has 16 amino acids. Looked up from germline, CDR1 is MNHNY and CDR2 is SVGAGI (reference sequence). DNA of the CDR3: TGTGCCAGCACTCCGGGGACAGTCCTAGCCAAAAACATTCAGTACTTC. This sequence encodes CASTPGTVLAKNIQYF.

This chain joins TRBV20-1 and TRBJ2-7; D uncertain. The CDR3 sequence is 11 residues long. Germline V CDR1 and CDR2: DFQATT, SNEGSKA (reference sequence). DNA of the CDR3: TGCAGCGGTCTGAATAGGTTCGAGCAGTACTTC. Its protein is CSGLNRFEQYF.

A note on this clonotype: A clone one base away is much larger, so this may be a read error. The chain has TRBV5-1 and TRBJ1-6, with D maybe TRBD1 (5 bases). Germline V gene lookup returns CDR1 SGHRS and CDR2 YFSETQ. The CDR3 totals 12 residues. CDR3 nucleotides: TGCGACAGCAGGGACGGAGATTCACCCCTCCACTTT. Protein sequence: CDSRDGDSPLHF. Together with reference TRBV5-1 and TRBJ1-6, the CDR3 gives the full variable domain: KAGVTQTPRYLIKTRGQQVTLSCSPISGHRSVSWYQQTPGQGLQFLFEYFSETQRNKGNFPGRFSGRQFSNSRSEMNVSTLELGDSALYLCDSRDGDSPLHFGNGTRLTVT.

This clonotype occurred many times. V and J are TRBV29-1 and TRBJ2-5, with D tentatively TRBD1 or TRBD2 (5 bases each). This CDR3 has 13 amino acids. The V gene lost 7 bases and the J gene lost 1 base, with 13 bases spanning the gap. Germline V gene lookup returns CDR1 SQVTM and CDR2 ANQGSEA. This CDR3 is CSGGTFFQETQYF. The DNA for the CDR3 is TGCAGCGGGGGGACGTTTTTCCAAGAGACCCAGTACTTC.

This clonotype was picked up many times. V gene TRBV7-9 combines with J gene TRBJ2-7; D unclear. This CDR3 is 15 amino acids long. Trimming pared 2 bases from V and 1 base from J, leaving 12 bases between. Germline V gene data show CDR1 as SEHNR and CDR2 as FQNEAQ (reference sequence). CDR3 sequence (DNA): TGTGCCAGCAGCTTAAGAGGCCAGCCATCCTACGAGCAGTACTTC. Translation: CASSLRGQPSYEQYF.